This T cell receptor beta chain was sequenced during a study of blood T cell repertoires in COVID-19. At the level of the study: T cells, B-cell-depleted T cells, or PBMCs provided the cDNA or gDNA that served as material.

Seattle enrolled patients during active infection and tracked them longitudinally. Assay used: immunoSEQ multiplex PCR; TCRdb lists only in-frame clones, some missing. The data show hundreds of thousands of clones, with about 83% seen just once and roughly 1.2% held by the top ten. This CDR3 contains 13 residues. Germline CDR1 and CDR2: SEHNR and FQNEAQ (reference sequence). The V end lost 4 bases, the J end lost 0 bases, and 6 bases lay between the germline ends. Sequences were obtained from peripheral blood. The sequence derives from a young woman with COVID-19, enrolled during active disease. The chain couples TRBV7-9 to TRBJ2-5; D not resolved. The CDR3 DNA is TGTGCCAGCAGCTCGAGGTACCAAGAGACCCAGTACTTC. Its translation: CASSSRYQETQYF.